This entry features one TCR beta chain sequence. Its matching antigen is unknown. The CDR3 runs 16 residues. Trimming shortened V by 3 bases and J by 3 bases, and 15 bases separated the two germline ends. The germline gives CDR1 KGHSH, CDR2 LQKENI. This entry belongs to a study of shared clonotypes between healthy human individuals. Study results and limitations: It was anticipated that sequencing depth would influence how many clonotypes donors shared.

Ten immunoSEQ deep assay plates were used by the authors to sequence unsorted PBMC DNA. Sequenced by immunoSEQ multiplex PCR; TCRdb stores in-frame clones only, minus some. The table includes about 490,000 clones, 70% to 80% detected once. The healthy adult donors were HIV-negative and reported no recent acute infections or vaccinations. Only Caucasian adults living in Nashville, Tennessee served as donors. The clonotype was recovered from a woman aged 40 to 50 in good health. Some clones in this sample may be carry-over from other donors' samples. This rearrangement joins TRBV18 to TRBJ1-5, with D possibly TRBD1 on 6 matching bases. Source material: PBMCs. The CDR3 spells CASSPEGVLNNQPQHF. As DNA, the CDR3 is TGTGCCAGCTCACCCGAGGGGGTCCTAAACAATCAGCCCCAGCATTTT.